These 5 T cell receptor beta chains originate from one sample sequenced in a study of blood T cell repertoires in COVID-19. The data were produced by immunoSEQ multiplex PCR, yet TCRdb's version contains in-frame clones alone and is incomplete. The sample has roughly 500,000 clones; about nine tenths are singletons. Source material: PBMCs or T cells enriched from blood (not recorded which). The receptors here all came from a woman between 55 and 75 years old who had recovered from COVID-19.

The rearrangement joins TRBV27 to TRBJ2-3; D may be TRBD1 (5 bases). The V and J ends lost 7 bases and 2 bases respectively, with 13 bases between them. Germline V gene lookup returns CDR1 MNHEY and CDR2 SMNVEV (reference sequence). The CDR3 spans 14 residues. The CDR3 spells CASIPRVNTDTQYF. CDR3 DNA: TGTGCCAGCATCCCCAGGGTGAACACAGATACGCAGTATTTT.

V and J are TRBV9 and TRBJ2-1; possibly TRBD1 for D (8 bases). CDR1 is SGDLS and CDR2 is YYNGEE in the germline V gene. This CDR3 has 15 residues. V was shortened by 3 bases and J by 3 bases, with 13 bases between the two germline ends. The CDR3 sequence is CASSAYRGGYNEQFF. CDR3 DNA sequence: TGTGCCAGCAGCGCCTACAGGGGGGGCTACAATGAGCAGTTCTTC.

V is TRBV19 and J is TRBJ1-5, with 8 bases fitting TRBD1. The CDR3 has 18 amino acids. V shed 4 bases and J 6 bases; nucleotides not matched to a gene: 17. Looked up from germline, CDR1 is LNHDA and CDR2 is SQIVND (reference sequence). The CDR3 sequence: CASSKSAGQGGSGQPQHF. The CDR3 DNA reads as TGTGCCAGTAGTAAGTCCGCCGGACAGGGAGGGTCGGGTCAGCCCCAGCATTTT.

V gene TRBV6-5 combines with J gene TRBJ2-3, with D perhaps matching TRBD2 (5 bases). The V and J ends lost 4 bases and 2 bases respectively, with 16 bases between them. The CDR3 runs 16 residues. CDR1 is MNHEY, CDR2 SVGAGI, per germline. CDR3 nucleotides: TGTGCCAGCAGTTCCCAGAGGGAGACCCTCACAGATACGCAGTATTTT. Translation gives CASSSQRETLTDTQYF.

The chain employs TRBV9 and TRBJ1-2; 9 nucleotides match TRBD1. The ends lost 3 bases at V and 3 bases at J; junction bases unmatched: 3. CDR1 SGDLS and CDR2 YYNGEE come from the germline V gene. The CDR3 sequence is 14 residues long. This CDR3 is CASSAQGAYYGYTF. For the CDR3, the DNA is TGTGCCAGCAGCGCACAGGGGGCATACTATGGCTACACCTTC.